The 3 T cell receptor beta chains given below trace back to one sample, sequenced in a study of cytomegalovirus exposure and HLA in healthy donors. PCR involved 60 Vbeta and 13 Jbeta primers. The assay was immunoSEQ multiplex PCR, and TCRdb's table has in-frame clones only and misses some. Among fewer than 75,000 clones listed, 75% were seen once. Sequenced input: PBMCs. These receptors were taken from a man in his 70s in good health and CMV-seronegative.

This clone was counted only a few times. The CDR3 DNA sequence: TGTGCCAGCTCACTAAACCCCGCAGGGGAGACCCAGTACTTC. It codes for CASSLNPAGETQYF. This rearrangement joins TRBV18 to TRBJ2-5; tentative D call: TRBD1 (5 bases). The V gene's germline CDR1 is KGHSH and CDR2 LQKENI. The CDR3 totals 14 residues. V was clipped by 4 bases and J by 5 bases, with 14 bases between them.

The V gene is TRBV6-1, the J gene TRBJ1-5; D gene ambiguous. Germline CDR1 reads MNHNS; CDR2 reads SASEGT. CDR3 length equals 15 residues. The ends were cut back, 5 bases at V and 5 bases at J, with 16 bases in the middle. This chain's CDR3 is CASSITPRGDQPQHF. DNA of the CDR3: TGTGCCAGCAGTATTACTCCCAGAGGCGATCAGCCCCAGCATTTT.

The rearrangement joins TRBV29-1 to TRBJ2-3; D possibly corresponds to TRBD2 (5 bases). The length of the CDR3 is 13 residues. Germline V gene lookup returns CDR1 SQVTM and CDR2 ANQGSEA. Trimming took 5 bases from V and 0 from J, leaving 9 bases between them. The CDR3 sequence is CSVRRGSTDTQYF. Written as DNA, the CDR3 is TGCAGCGTTCGCCGGGGTAGCACAGATACGCAGTATTTT.